A single sample gave rise to the 6 T cell receptor beta chains below, sequenced in a study of blood T cell repertoires in COVID-19. Repertoires were generated with immunoSEQ multiplex PCR, while TCRdb's copy carries only in-frame clones and drops some. Here the sample spans 200,000 to 250,000 clones, 89% being singletons. Sequencing was carried out using peripheral blood. These receptors were obtained from a man in his sixties who had recovered from COVID-19.

V usage is TRBV3-1 (or the pseudogene TRBV3-2) and J usage is TRBJ1-3; D gene uncertain. Germline assignment: CDR1 LGHDT and CDR2 YNNKEL (reference sequence). Trimming removed 5 bases at V and 11 bases at J, with 13 bases between. CDR3 size: 12 residues. DNA of the CDR3: TGTGCCAGCAGCGGGAGCGGTCCGCCCATATATTTT. It encodes CASSGSGPPIYF.

V and J are TRBV7-2 and TRBJ1-2; 8 bases align to TRBD1. Germline CDR1 SGHTA, CDR2 FQGNSA. This CDR3 comprises 16 residues. The ends lost 3 bases at V and 5 bases at J; junction bases unmatched: 11. DNA of the CDR3: TGTGCCAGCAGCTTTCCGGGACAGGTGCTGGGGTATGGCTACACCTTC. Protein product: CASSFPGQVLGYGYTF.

This chain connects TRBV18 to TRBJ2-4; 7 bases align to TRBD1. The CDR3 extends over 15 amino acids. Germline CDR1 reads KGHSH; CDR2 reads LQKENI. The ends lost 2 bases at V and 4 bases at J; junction bases unmatched: 5. CDR3 amino acids: CASSPGDRAKNIQYF. As DNA, the CDR3 is TGTGCCAGCTCACCAGGGGACAGAGCGAAAAACATTCAGTACTTC.

This clone is a singleton in its sample. V and J are TRBV6-5 and TRBJ2-3; 8 bases map to TRBD1. V gave up 8 bases and J gave up 2 bases; unmatched junction bases: 3. CDR1 is MNHEY and CDR2 is SVGAGI in the germline V gene. The length of the CDR3 is 13 residues. The CDR3 sequence: CASSGQVTDTQYF. Written as DNA, the CDR3 is TGTGCCAGCTCGGGACAGGTCACAGATACGCAGTATTTT.

The gene calls are TRBV24-1 and TRBJ2-1; TRBD1 might be the D (6 bases). Trimming cost V 7 bases and J 6 bases, with 12 bases left between them. Looked up from germline, CDR1 is KGHDR and CDR2 is SFDVKD. There are 13 residues in the CDR3. The chain's CDR3 is CATSRTVSNEQFF. The CDR3 bases are TGTGCCACCAGCCGGACAGTTAGCAATGAGCAGTTCTTC.

For this clone: The sample contains more than one DNA sequence encoding this CDR3. The J gene is TRBJ1-1, the V gene TRBV5-1, with D possibly TRBD1 on 5 matching bases. Trimming removed 0 bases from V and 1 base from J, with 10 bases in between. Germline loops: CDR1 SGHRS, CDR2 YFSETQ. The CDR3 length is 15 residues. The CDR3 is CASSLEGVPNTEAFF. Here the CDR3 DNA reads TGCGCCAGCAGCTTGGAAGGGGTACCGAACACTGAAGCTTTCTTT.